This entry is about one T cell receptor (beta chain). The antigen it binds to is not known. Per-nucleotide qualities are absent, and no much larger clonotype sits a single base away. The sample's time point label is to be understood as: 24 weeks on oral tofacitinib. The label giving this sample's treatment or condition can be read as: oral pan-JAK inhibitor, 5-10 mg twice daily. Lesional scalp punch biopsies and peripheral blood were collected from alopecia areata patients. PBMCs were isolated by density centrifugation and stained for CD3, CD4 and CD8, and CD4+ and CD8+ T cells were sorted on a FACSAria. The CDR3 contains 15 residues, cysteine and phenylalanine counted. CDR3 DNA only is kept here, 45 bases in frame from base 1. Trimming at the junction amounts to 1 base on V and 5 bases on J, and the germline ends lie 15 bases apart. The CDR1 and CDR2 encoded by the germline V gene (reference sequence) are MNHEY and SMNVEV.

Library construction relied on the immunoSEQ multiplex PCR assay. RNA was extracted from all samples and reverse transcribed into cDNA, which served as template for TCR sequencing. First-strand cDNA was synthesized with SuperScript III using a 2:1 mix of oligo-dT and random hexamers. A synthetic immune receptor repertoire was used to measure amplification bias, and any remaining bias was corrected computationally. The original pipeline was this. Raw reads were preprocessed to remove errors, and CDR3 was defined according to IMGT conventions as the region from the conserved cysteine to phenylalanine. Clonality was computed as 1 minus the Shannon entropy, with the entropy normalized by log2 of the number of productive unique TCRs. Whether each scalp clone was CD4 or CD8 was inferred by checking scalp TCRbeta sequences against the CD4 and CD8 repertoires from sorted blood. TCRdb retrieved this table from immuneACCESS and kept in-frame rearrangements only. Not all clones are present; in checked studies, unresolved V genes account for under half, and no reason is known for the remainder. V, J and clone size are those of that table, while D and trimming were read from the DNA. Present in this sample are 250,000 to 300,000 clones, over 45% of which were seen just once. Approximately 1.7% of the sample goes to the ten largest clones.

These data originate in a study of CD8+ T cells in alopecia areata listed by TCRdb under 2018. Context from the whole study: Treated patients were enrolled in an open-label pilot trial of oral tofacitinib, 5 to 10 mg twice daily, for moderate-to-severe alopecia areata. Patients on tofacitinib were biopsied at baseline and after 4 and 24 weeks of treatment, and several of the patients also had a later scalp biopsy. To study T cell clonal expansion in alopecia areata, the researchers applied high-throughput TCRbeta sequencing to both the C3H/HeJ mouse model and human patients. Tofacitinib was given for 6 to 18 months, followed by 6 months of follow-up off drug to assess delayed response and recurrence. Human TCRbeta sequencing covered scalp tissue and sorted CD4+ and CD8+ peripheral blood T cells from patchy and totalis/universalis alopecia areata patients and healthy controls. Amplification of TCRbeta CDR3 regions was done by immunoSEQ multiplex PCR using 35 Vbeta forward primers and 13 Jbeta reverse primers. RNA was extracted with the PAXgene miRNA kit for fixed scalp, the miRNeasy kit for PBMCs, and the RNeasy kit for mouse skin. Scalp clonality was compared among normal scalp (n=4), patchy alopecia areata scalp (n=8), and alopecia totalis/universalis scalp (n=8). For the treated patients, the SALT score, which quantifies what percentage of scalp surface area is affected, served as the measure of disease severity. Overall study outcomes, separate from this receptor: Tofacitinib significantly decreased scalp clonality and the number of expanded CD8+ clones among the top 100 scalp clones. Scalp TCR repertoire analysis is complicated because resident alphabeta T cells in normal human skin are also sequenced, whereas mouse skin is dominated by gammadelta T cells. TCR sequences shared between patients were less clear than in mice, possibly partly because of HLA diversity in the patient population. During tofacitinib treatment, many expanded lesional clones stuck around in both scalp and blood, and this persistence may partly explain why relapse happens after treatment is stopped. Because the treated cohort was small and had only one nonresponder, larger studies are needed to examine links between baseline CD8+ expansion and response. Compared with normal scalp, lesional scalp, particularly in alopecia totalis/universalis, had higher clonality and more expanded CD8+ clones, which suggests antigenic drive.

The chain is assembled from TRBV27 and TRBJ2-7; TRBD2 is a weak D gene call, 6 bases matching. This TCR derives from a human donor with alopecia areata. The input for sequencing was CD4+ T cells sorted from blood, taken at week 24, from a patient treated with tofacitinib. The nucleotides are TGTGCCAGCAGTTTATTCGGGGGAGATCCGGACGAGCAGTACTTC. Its product reads: CASSLFGGDPDEQYF.